The sample holds one count of the clone carrying this T cell receptor beta chain. Followed longitudinally, the Seattle patients had been enrolled during active infection. The data were taken from a study of blood T cell repertoires in COVID-19. Study summary: COVID-19 samples from acute and convalescent phases originated in the United States, Italy and Spain. T cells, B-cell-depleted T cells, or PBMCs supplied cDNA or gDNA.

In germline, CDR1 is SGHNT, CDR2 YENEEA. With 1 base removed from V and 2 bases from J, the gap between germline ends came to 8 bases. CDR3 length: 14 amino acids. In the original analysis: From reference gene primer amplification, estimates of nucleated cell counts were derived. The assay was immunoSEQ multiplex PCR, and TCRdb's table has in-frame clones only and misses some. V and J calls and clone size are copied from that table; D and trimming were computed from the DNA. The sample has around 180,000 clones, around 81% seen once. J is TRBJ2-5 and V is TRBV11-3; D is ambiguous. The clonotype originates from a woman at least 80 years old with COVID-19, enrolled during active disease. Specimen: peripheral blood. The CDR3 protein is CASSLVASQETQYF. CDR3 in DNA: TGTGCCAGCAGCTTAGTGGCCAGTCAAGAGACCCAGTACTTC.